This T cell receptor beta chain was recorded in a study of T cell responses to AZD1222 COVID-19 vaccine. Findings and caveats of the study: Of spike-specific TCRs, nearly half reportedly target regions left unmutated in variants.

In the case of this clone: Its antigen is as yet unknown.

The CDR3 totals 15 residues. From germline, CDR1 is SNHLY and CDR2 FYNNEI. V lost 6 bases and J lost 7, with 16 bases in between. TCRdb's table, derived via immunoSEQ multiplex PCR, lists solely in-frame clones and lacks some. The table records about 140,000 clones, around 90% of them present only once. The V call is TRBV2, the J call TRBJ1-6; TRBD1 is a possible D gene (5 bases). The source is an adult in good health. The sequencing used peripheral blood, collected on day 0 of AZD1222 vaccination. The DNA for the CDR3 is TGTGCCAGCAGCAGTGGGCTAGGGACGAATTCACCCCTCCACTTT. This translates into CASSSGLGTNSPLHF.